This passage covers 3 T cell receptor beta chains from one sample sequenced in a study of blood T cell repertoires in COVID-19. Profiling relied on immunoSEQ multiplex PCR, and the TCRdb table lists in-frame clones only, not all of them. This table has some 280,000 clones, approximately 91% appearing once. The sequencing input was peripheral blood. The receptors originated from a woman aged 55-70 years with acute or convalescent COVID-19.

This chain uses TRBV11-2 with TRBJ1-6, with 8 bases aligning to TRBD1. The CDR3 covers 16 residues. The J segment lost 10 bases and the V segment lost 0 bases, leaving 8 bases of the junction unmatched. Germline V gives CDR1 SGHAT, CDR2 FQNNGV. CDR3 nucleotide sequence: TGTGCCAGCAGCTTAGAGCCAGGACAGGGTGGATCACCCCTCCACTTT. It yields the protein CASSLEPGQGGSPLHF.

This rearrangement joins TRBV4-3 to TRBJ2-5, with 7 bases matching TRBD2. Looked up from germline, CDR1 is LGHNA and CDR2 is YSLEER. The V gene end was trimmed by 2 bases and the J gene end by 7 bases; junction bases not matched to a gene: 13. The CDR3 sequence is 16 residues long. This chain's CDR3 is CASSQSVGQGGPTQYF. In DNA form, the CDR3 reads TGCGCCAGCAGCCAATCCGTCGGTCAGGGAGGGCCGACCCAGTACTTC.

The V call is TRBV19, the J call TRBJ2-7; D ambiguous. The CDR3 contains 12 residues. Germline CDR1 LNHDA, CDR2 SQIVND (reference sequence). V lost 5 bases, J lost 7 bases, and 12 bases lay in between. As DNA, the CDR3 is TGTGCCAGTAGTCCCCTCCCCGGGGAGCAGTACTTC. Protein product: CASSPLPGEQYF.